The TCR beta chain under discussion was sequenced for a study of cytomegalovirus exposure and HLA in healthy donors. The study ran its PCR with 60 Vbeta and 13 Jbeta primers. Using immunoSEQ multiplex PCR, the repertoire was profiled, and TCRdb retains in-frame clones only, with some absent. This table holds some 270,000 clones, approximately 80% found once. The CDR3 consists of 15 residues. After removal of 0 bases from V and 6 bases from J, the junction contained 3 bases not matched to a gene. Germline CDR1 reads MNHEY; CDR2 reads SVGAGI. The source of this sequence is a girl aged 2-10 years in good health and CMV-seronegative. Specimen: PBMCs. This chain connects TRBV6-5 to TRBJ2-2, with 8 nucleotides matching TRBD2. The chain's CDR3 is CASSYSRTSPGELFF. DNA for the CDR3: TGTGCCAGCAGTTACTCGCGGACTAGCCCCGGGGAGCTGTTTTTT.